The rows below give T cell receptor beta chains drawn from one sample of a study of identical twins. From the 5' RACE reads, TCRdb called clonotypes with MiXCR, one entry per CDR3 protein. The sample includes hundreds of thousands of distinct CDR3 sequences, roughly 8.6% of them seen just once. The sample also formed part of further work on yellow fever vaccine responses in identical twins.

Material for sequencing was memory (CD45RO+) T cells sorted from blood. The receptor set was obtained from a woman in her late teens or twenties in good health. Both conserved end residues are part of each CDR3. Each record gives: D gene, clone size, J gene, V gene, CDR3 length, CDR3 DNA, CDR3 protein. The D gene is left open where the match is weak. Expanded clones get a size class; other rows say once, few or many, or leave the size out.

TRBD1	few	TRBJ2-7	TRBV3-1	13	TGTGCCAGCAGCCTGACAGGGGTTCACGAGCAGTACTTC	CASSLTGVHEQYF
TRBD1	many	TRBJ2-5	TRBV24-1	15	TGTGCCACCAGTGACCGGACAGGGGTTGGCTGGACCCAGTACTTC	CATSDRTGVGWTQYF
TRBD2	many	TRBJ2-1	TRBV15	18	TGTGCCACCAGCTGGGGACTAGCGGGAGATAGGTCCTACAATGAGCAGTTCTTC	CATSWGLAGDRSYNEQFF
-	-	TRBJ2-1	TRBV20-1	12	TGCAGTGCTGGGAGACCGTTTAATGAGCAGTTCTTC	CSAGRPFNEQFF
-	few	TRBJ1-2	TRBV10-3	13	TGTGCCATCAGTGAGTCGGCGTCCGCCGACTACACCTTC	CAISESASADYTF
-	few	TRBJ1-4	TRBV20-1	11	TGCAGTGCTAGAGGGGGGGGATCGGTGTTTTTT	CSARGGGSVFF
TRBD2	few	TRBJ2-1	TRBV3-1	15	TGTGCCAGCAGCCAAAGACTAGCGGGGAAGAATGAGCAGTTCTTC	CASSQRLAGKNEQFF
-	-	TRBJ1-5	TRBV28	15	TGTGCCAGCAGTTTACCAGGGTCAGGGGATCAGCCCCAGCATTTT	CASSLPGSGDQPQHF
-	many	TRBJ1-6	TRBV9	18	TGTGCCAGCAGCGTCGGCCAGGGTTCCAGCTCCTATAATTCACCCCTCCACTTT	CASSVGQGSSSYNSPLHF
-	many	TRBJ1-6	TRBV12-3/TRBV12-4	14	TGTGCCAGCAGTCGACGGAGTTCTAATTCACCCCTCCACTTT	CASSRRSSNSPLHF
TRBD2	few	TRBJ2-1	TRBV5-6	15	TGTGCCAGCAGACGGACTAGCGGAAATTACAATGAGCAGTTCTTC	CASRRTSGNYNEQFF
TRBD1	few	TRBJ1-3	TRBV5-1	14	TGCGCCAGCCGCGCAGGGGGCGCGGGAAACACCATATATTTT	CASRAGGAGNTIYF
-	-	TRBJ1-1	TRBV10-3	13	TGTGCCATCAGAGACGGACAGAACACTGAAGCTTTCTTT	CAIRDGQNTEAFF
-	many	TRBJ2-3	TRBV14	16	TGTGCCAGCAGCCAAGGATCATCGGGAAGCACAGATACGCAGTATTTT	CASSQGSSGSTDTQYF
TRBD1	few	TRBJ1-2	TRBV12-3/TRBV12-4	13	TGTGCCAGCAGGCTGACAGGGGCCCATGGCTACACCTTC	CASRLTGAHGYTF
-	-	TRBJ2-5	TRBV12-2	16	TGTGCAAGTCGCTTAGCCCTGTACCGAACGCAAGAGACCCAGTACTTC	CASRLALYRTQETQYF
TRBD1	many	TRBJ1-5	TRBV20-1	15	TGCAGTGCTAGAGAAGGGGGCAGTCAGAATCAGCCCCAGCATTTT	CSAREGGSQNQPQHF
-	few	TRBJ2-5	TRBV6-1	12	TGTGCCAGCAGGGACCACCAAGAGACCCAGTACTTC	CASRDHQETQYF
-	few	TRBJ2-1	TRBV5-5	15	TGTGCCAGCAGCTTGGCGGGGATCTCCTACAATGAGCAGTTCTTC	CASSLAGISYNEQFF
-	-	TRBJ1-4	TRBV7-9	15	TGTGCCAGCATCGGTACGGGACGGAGGGATGAAAAACTGTTTTTT	CASIGTGRRDEKLFF
-	few	TRBJ2-1	TRBV20-1	16	TGCAGTGCTAGGGGAGGTAGAGACCGATCCTACAATGAGCAGTTCTTC	CSARGGRDRSYNEQFF
-	many	TRBJ2-7	TRBV3-1	14	TGTGCCAGCAGCCAAGAATCTAAGGCCAACGAGCAGTACTTC	CASSQESKANEQYF
-	few	TRBJ1-4	TRBV4-2	16	TGTGCCAGCAGCCAAGATGCGGGGGCAGGTAATGAAAAACTGTTTTTT	CASSQDAGAGNEKLFF
-	-	TRBJ1-2	TRBV7-9	16	TGTGCCAGCAGCCGTAGTTTGCTGACGGAGATGGGCGGCTACACCTTC	CASSRSLLTEMGGYTF
TRBD1	few	TRBJ2-3	TRBV6-7	14	TGTGCCAGCATTGGCCCAGGGGGTGGAGATACGCAGTATTTT	CASIGPGGGDTQYF
-	-	TRBJ1-1	TRBV20-1	14	TGCAGTGCTCTAAAGACAGGCCAAAACACTGAAGCTTTCTTT	CSALKTGQNTEAFF
TRBD2	-	TRBJ2-3	TRBV7-6	15	TGTGCCAGCAGCCGAGCGGGGGGGCTTACAGATACGCAGTATTTT	CASSRAGGLTDTQYF
TRBD2	many	TRBJ2-1	TRBV6-1	12	TGTGCCAGCAGTGAAACGCAACTAGCGAGAACCTTC	CASSETQLARTF